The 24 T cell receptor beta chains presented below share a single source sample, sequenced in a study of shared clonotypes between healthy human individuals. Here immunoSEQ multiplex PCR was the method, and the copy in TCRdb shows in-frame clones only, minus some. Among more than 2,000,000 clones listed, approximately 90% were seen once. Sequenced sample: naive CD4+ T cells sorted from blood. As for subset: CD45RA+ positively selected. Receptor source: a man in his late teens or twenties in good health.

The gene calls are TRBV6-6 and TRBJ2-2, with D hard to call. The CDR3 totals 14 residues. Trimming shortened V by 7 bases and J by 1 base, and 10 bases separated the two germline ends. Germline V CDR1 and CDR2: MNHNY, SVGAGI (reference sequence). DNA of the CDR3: TGTGCCAGCATTAGGACGGTGAACACCGGGGAGCTGTTTTTT. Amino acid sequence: CASIRTVNTGELFF.

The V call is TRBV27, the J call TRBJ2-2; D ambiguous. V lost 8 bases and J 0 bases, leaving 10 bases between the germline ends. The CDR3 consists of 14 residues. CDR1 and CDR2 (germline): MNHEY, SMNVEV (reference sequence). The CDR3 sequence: CASLRQPNTGELFF. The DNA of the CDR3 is TGTGCCAGCCTTCGTCAGCCGAACACCGGGGAGCTGTTTTTT.

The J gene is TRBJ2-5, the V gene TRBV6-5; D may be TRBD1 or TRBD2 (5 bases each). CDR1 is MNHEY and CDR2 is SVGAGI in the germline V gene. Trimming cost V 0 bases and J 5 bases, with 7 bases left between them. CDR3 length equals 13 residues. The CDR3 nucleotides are TGTGCCAGCAGTTACTCGGGGGAGGAGACCCAGTACTTC. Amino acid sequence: CASSYSGEETQYF.

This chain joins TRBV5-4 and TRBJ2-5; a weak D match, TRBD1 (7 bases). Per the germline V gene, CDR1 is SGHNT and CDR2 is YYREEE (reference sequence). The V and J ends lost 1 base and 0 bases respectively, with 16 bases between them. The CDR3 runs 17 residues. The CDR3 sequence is CASSLRGQGRYQETQYF. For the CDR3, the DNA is TGTGCCAGCAGCTTGAGGGGGCAGGGGAGGTACCAAGAGACCCAGTACTTC.

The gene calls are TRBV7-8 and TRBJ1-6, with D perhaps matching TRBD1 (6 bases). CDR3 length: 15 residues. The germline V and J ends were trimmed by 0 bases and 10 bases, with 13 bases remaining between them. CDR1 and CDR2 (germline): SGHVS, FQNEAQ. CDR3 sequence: CASSLALTGGSPLHF. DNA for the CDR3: TGTGCCAGCAGCTTAGCTTTGACAGGTGGATCACCCCTCCACTTT.

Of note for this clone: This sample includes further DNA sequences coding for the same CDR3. CDR3 protein: CASSTNTGELFF. The CDR3 nucleotides are TGTGCCAGCTCAACAAACACCGGGGAGCTGTTTTTT. The chain has TRBV18 and TRBJ2-2; D is undetermined. The CDR3 loop spans 12 amino acids. V was pared by 5 bases and J by 2 bases, with 3 bases between. Germline CDR1 is KGHSH and CDR2 is LQKENI.

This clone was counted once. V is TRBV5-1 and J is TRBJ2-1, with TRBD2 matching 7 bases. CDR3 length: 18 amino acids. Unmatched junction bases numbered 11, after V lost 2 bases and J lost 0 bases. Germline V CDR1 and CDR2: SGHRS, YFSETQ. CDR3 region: CASSFQGAGGGSYNEQFF. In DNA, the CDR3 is TGCGCCAGCAGCTTCCAAGGAGCCGGCGGGGGCTCCTACAATGAGCAGTTCTTC.

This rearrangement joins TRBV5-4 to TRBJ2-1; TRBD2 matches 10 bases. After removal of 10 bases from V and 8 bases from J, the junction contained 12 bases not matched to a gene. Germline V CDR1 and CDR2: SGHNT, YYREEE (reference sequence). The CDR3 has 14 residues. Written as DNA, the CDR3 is TGTGCCGCGGGTTTGGCTAGCGGGAGTTATGAGCAGTTCTTC. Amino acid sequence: CAAGLASGSYEQFF.

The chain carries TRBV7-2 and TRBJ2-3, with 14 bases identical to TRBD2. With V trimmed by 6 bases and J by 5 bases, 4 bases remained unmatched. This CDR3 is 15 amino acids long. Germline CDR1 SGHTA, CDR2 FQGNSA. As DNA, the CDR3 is TGTGCCAGCAGGGGACTAGCGGGAGTGGTAGATACGCAGTATTTT. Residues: CASRGLAGVVDTQYF.

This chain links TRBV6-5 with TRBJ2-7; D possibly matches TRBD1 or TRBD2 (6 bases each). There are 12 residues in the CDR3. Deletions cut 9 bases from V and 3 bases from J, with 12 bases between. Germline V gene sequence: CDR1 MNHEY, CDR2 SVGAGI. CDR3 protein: CAREGDRYEQYF. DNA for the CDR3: TGTGCCAGGGAGGGGGACCGCTACGAGCAGTACTTC.

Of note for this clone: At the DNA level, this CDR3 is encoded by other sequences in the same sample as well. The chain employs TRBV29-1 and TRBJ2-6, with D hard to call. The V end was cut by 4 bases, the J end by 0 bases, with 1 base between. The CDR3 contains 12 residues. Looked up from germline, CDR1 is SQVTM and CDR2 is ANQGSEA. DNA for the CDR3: TGCAGCGTTGGCTCTGGGGCCAACGTCCTGACTTTC. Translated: CSVGSGANVLTF.

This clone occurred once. CDR3 DNA: TGTGCCAGCAGCTTGTATGACGGCACTGAAGCTTTCTTT. Its translation is CASSLYDGTEAFF. The chain uses TRBV5-4 and TRBJ1-1, with D uncertain. Trimming took 1 base from V and 4 from J, leaving 8 bases between them. The CDR3 loop spans 13 amino acids. CDR1 and CDR2 (germline): SGHNT, YYREEE (reference sequence).

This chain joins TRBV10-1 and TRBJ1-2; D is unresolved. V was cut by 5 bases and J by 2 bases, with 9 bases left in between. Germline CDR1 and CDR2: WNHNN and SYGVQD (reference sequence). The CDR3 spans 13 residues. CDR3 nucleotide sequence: TGCGCCAGCAGTCCGACAATCAACTATGGCTACACCTTC. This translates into CASSPTINYGYTF.

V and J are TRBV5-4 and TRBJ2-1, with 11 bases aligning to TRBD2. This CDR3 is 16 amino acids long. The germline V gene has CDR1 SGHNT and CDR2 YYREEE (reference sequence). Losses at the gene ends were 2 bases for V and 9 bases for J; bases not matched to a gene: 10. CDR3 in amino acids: CASSFGGLAGGFEQFF. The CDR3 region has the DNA TGTGCCAGCAGCTTCGGGGGGCTAGCGGGAGGTTTTGAGCAGTTCTTC.

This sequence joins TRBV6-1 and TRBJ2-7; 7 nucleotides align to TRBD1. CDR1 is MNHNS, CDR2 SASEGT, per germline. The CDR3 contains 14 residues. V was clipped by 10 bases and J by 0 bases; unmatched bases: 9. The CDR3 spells CATWGQPSSYEQYF. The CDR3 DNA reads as TGTGCCACGTGGGGACAGCCGAGCTCCTACGAGCAGTACTTC.

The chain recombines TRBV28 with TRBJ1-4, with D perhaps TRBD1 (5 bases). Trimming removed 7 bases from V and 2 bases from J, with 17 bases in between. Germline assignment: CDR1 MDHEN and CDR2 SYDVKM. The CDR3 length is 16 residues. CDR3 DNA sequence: TGTGCCAGCACTATGAGGCAGGGCCTGACTAATGAAAAACTGTTTTTT. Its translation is CASTMRQGLTNEKLFF.

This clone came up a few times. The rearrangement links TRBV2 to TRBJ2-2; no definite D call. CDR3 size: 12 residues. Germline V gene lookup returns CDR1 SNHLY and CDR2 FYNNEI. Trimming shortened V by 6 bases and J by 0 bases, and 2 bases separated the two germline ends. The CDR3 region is CASRPNTGELFF. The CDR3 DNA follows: TGTGCCAGCAGACCGAACACCGGGGAGCTGTTTTTT. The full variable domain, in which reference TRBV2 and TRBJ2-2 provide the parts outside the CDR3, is EPEVTQTPSHQVTQMGQEVILRCVPISNHLYFYWYRQILGQKVEFLVSFYNNEISEKSEIFDDQFSVERPDGSNFTLKIRSTKLEDSAMYFCASRPNTGELFFGEGSRLTVL.

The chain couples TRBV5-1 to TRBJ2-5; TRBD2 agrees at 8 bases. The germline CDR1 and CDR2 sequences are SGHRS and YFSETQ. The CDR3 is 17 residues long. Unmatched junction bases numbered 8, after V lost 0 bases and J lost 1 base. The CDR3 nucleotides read TGCGCCAGCAGCTTGGGGGGAATAGCGGGAAGCCAAGAGACCCAGTACTTC. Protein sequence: CASSLGGIAGSQETQYF. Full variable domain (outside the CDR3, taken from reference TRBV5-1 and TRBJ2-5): KAGVTQTPRYLIKTRGQQVTLSCSPISGHRSVSWYQQTPGQGLQFLFEYFSETQRNKGNFPGRFSGRQFSNSRSEMNVSTLELGDSALYLCASSLGGIAGSQETQYFGPGTRLLVL.

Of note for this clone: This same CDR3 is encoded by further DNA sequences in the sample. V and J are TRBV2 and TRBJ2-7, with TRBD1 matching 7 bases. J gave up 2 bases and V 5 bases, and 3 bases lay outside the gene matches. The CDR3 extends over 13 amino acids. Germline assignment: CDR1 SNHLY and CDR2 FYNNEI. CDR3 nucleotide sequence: TGTGCCAGCAGTCGACAGGGCGCCTACGAGCAGTACTTC. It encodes CASSRQGAYEQYF.

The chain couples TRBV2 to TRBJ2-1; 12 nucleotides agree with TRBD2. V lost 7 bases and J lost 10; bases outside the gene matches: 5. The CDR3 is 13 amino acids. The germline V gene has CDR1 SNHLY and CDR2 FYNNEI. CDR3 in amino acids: CASKTSGGKEQFF. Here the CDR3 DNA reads TGTGCCAGCAAGACTAGCGGGGGTAAAGAGCAGTTCTTC.

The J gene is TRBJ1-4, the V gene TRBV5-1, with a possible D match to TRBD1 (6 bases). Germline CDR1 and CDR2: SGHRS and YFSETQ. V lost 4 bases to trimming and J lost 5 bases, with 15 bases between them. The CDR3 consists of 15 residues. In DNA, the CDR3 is TGCGCCAGCAGCATCGGAGGGGGACCAAATGAAAAACTGTTTTTT. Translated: CASSIGGGPNEKLFF. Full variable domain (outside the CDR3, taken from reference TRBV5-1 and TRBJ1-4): KAGVTQTPRYLIKTRGQQVTLSCSPISGHRSVSWYQQTPGQGLQFLFEYFSETQRNKGNFPGRFSGRQFSNSRSEMNVSTLELGDSALYLCASSIGGGPNEKLFFGSGTQLSVL.

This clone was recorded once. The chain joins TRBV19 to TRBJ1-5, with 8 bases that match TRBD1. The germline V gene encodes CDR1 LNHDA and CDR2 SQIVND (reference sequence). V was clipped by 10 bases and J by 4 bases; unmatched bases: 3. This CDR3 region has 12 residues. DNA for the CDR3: TGTGCCACCCGACAGGGGAATCAGCCCCAGCATTTT. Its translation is CATRQGNQPQHF.

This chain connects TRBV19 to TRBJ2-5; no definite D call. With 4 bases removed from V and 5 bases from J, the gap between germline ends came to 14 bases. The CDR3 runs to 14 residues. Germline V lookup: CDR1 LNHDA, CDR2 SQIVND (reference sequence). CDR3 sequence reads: CASSTDMSLETQYF. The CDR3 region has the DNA TGTGCCAGTAGTACGGATATGAGTTTGGAGACCCAGTACTTC.

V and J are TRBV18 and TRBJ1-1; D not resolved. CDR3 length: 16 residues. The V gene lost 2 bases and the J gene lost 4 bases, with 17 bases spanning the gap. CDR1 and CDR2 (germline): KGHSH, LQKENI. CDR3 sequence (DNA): TGTGCCAGCTCACCAAGCCCAGACCCTGTGGGCACTGAAGCTTTCTTT. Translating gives CASSPSPDPVGTEAFF.